The text below deals with one T cell receptor (beta chain). These data belong to a study of shared clonotypes between healthy human individuals. Between the trimmed V and J ends, which lost 6 bases and 10 bases, there was a span of 13 bases. The CDR3 totals 12 residues. Germline lookup yields CDR1 LNHDA and CDR2 SQIVND (reference sequence). Produced via immunoSEQ multiplex PCR; TCRdb's table is partial and in-frame only. The data contain some 900,000 clones, 76% of them singletons. The receptor's source is a man between 18 and 35 years old in good health. The sequenced sample consisted of memory CD4+ T cells sorted from blood. Stated subset: CD45RA-negative fraction. V and J are TRBV19 and TRBJ1-5, with D hard to call. The CDR3 spells CASSPNIRPQHF. The CDR3 bases are TGTGCCAGTAGCCCAAACATCCGACCCCAGCATTTT.